The 32 T cell receptor beta chains below were found in one sample sequenced in a study of blood T cell repertoires in COVID-19. Data came from immunoSEQ multiplex PCR; TCRdb stores just in-frame clones and leaves some out. The data hold some 250,000 clones, with approximately 91% observed a single time. Source material: peripheral blood. These receptors came from a human donor in a cohort sampled during active COVID-19.

The chain employs TRBV28 and TRBJ2-7; 8 positions agree with TRBD1. Germline V gene lookup returns CDR1 MDHEN and CDR2 SYDVKM. With V trimmed by 5 bases and J by 9 bases, 9 bases remained unmatched. The CDR3 sequence is 13 residues long. In DNA form, the CDR3 reads TGTGCCAGCAGTCCCTTCAGGGGGCAGGGGCAGTACTTC. Translating gives CASSPFRGQGQYF.

The chain employs TRBV6-2 or TRBV6-3 and TRBJ1-6; D is uncertain. With 0 bases removed from V and 16 bases from J, the gap between germline ends came to 10 bases. Germline assignment: CDR1 MNHEY and CDR2 SVGEGT. This CDR3 contains 12 residues. CDR3: CASSYSELRLHF. The CDR3 DNA follows: TGTGCCAGCAGTTACTCGGAGCTCAGACTCCACTTT.

This chain uses TRBV6-5 with TRBJ1-2; perhaps TRBD1 as D (6 bases). Germline-derived CDR1 and CDR2 are MNHEY and SVGAGI. The CDR3 length is 14 residues. Between the trimmed V and J ends, which lost 2 bases and 3 bases, there was a span of 10 bases. The CDR3 is CASSYTEGDYGYTF. The CDR3 region has the DNA TGTGCCAGCAGTTACACCGAGGGGGACTATGGCTACACCTTC.

The gene calls are TRBV6-6 and TRBJ1-4, with D possibly being TRBD1 (5 bases). The CDR3 has 15 residues. Germline CDR1 is MNHNY and CDR2 is SVGAGI (reference sequence). V was clipped by 2 bases and J by 4 bases, with 11 bases between them. The CDR3 here is CASSYPLGVNEKLFF. CDR3 nucleotide sequence: TGTGCCAGCAGTTACCCATTAGGGGTTAATGAAAAACTGTTTTTT.

V and J are TRBV28 and TRBJ2-7, with D possibly TRBD2 on 5 matching bases. Germline CDR1 MDHEN, CDR2 SYDVKM. The CDR3 is 14 residues long. Trimming stripped 3 bases from V and 2 bases from J, with 11 bases between. This chain's CDR3 is CASSFGGGAYEQYF. The CDR3 bases are TGTGCCAGCAGTTTTGGAGGAGGAGCCTACGAGCAGTACTTC.

This clone was seen just once. The chain employs TRBV7-3 and TRBJ1-1; 9 bases agree with TRBD1. CDR1 and CDR2 from the germline V gene are SGHTA and FQGTGA. This CDR3 contains 13 residues. With 5 bases clipped from V and 13 bases from J, the junction kept 11 bases outside the gene matches. CDR3 sequence reads: CASSPGTGNVLFF. CDR3 DNA: TGTGCCAGCAGCCCCGGGACAGGGAACGTGCTTTTCTTT.

Concerning this clone: One junction end disagrees with the germline gene, perhaps due to a read error. The CDR3 region has the DNA TGTGCTAGCAGCTTAGCGTCGGGAACTGAAGCTTTCTTT. Translated: CASSLASGTEAFF. The gene calls are TRBV7-7 and TRBJ1-1; no firm D call. The CDR3 covers 13 residues. CDR1 SSHAT and CDR2 FNYEAQ come from the germline V gene (reference sequence).

The chain links TRBV7-9 to TRBJ2-6; D remains ambiguous. CDR3 length: 19 residues. The germline CDR1 and CDR2 sequences are SEHNR and FQNEAQ (reference sequence). Trimming left V 5 bases short and J 4 bases short, with 24 bases between. The CDR3 protein is CASSAKYSFGPGGANVLTF. The CDR3 coding sequence is TGTGCCAGCAGCGCGAAGTACAGCTTTGGTCCTGGCGGGGCCAACGTCCTGACTTTC.

The V call is TRBV6-1, the J call TRBJ2-7; D is unclear. Per germline, CDR1 MNHNS and CDR2 SASEGT. Deletions cut 1 base from V and 3 bases from J, with 7 bases between. This CDR3 has 13 residues. CDR3 residues: CASSEGLVYEQYF. CDR3 bases: TGTGCCAGCAGTGAAGGGCTTGTCTACGAGCAGTACTTC.

The V call is TRBV18, the J call TRBJ2-1; 12 bases map to TRBD2. This CDR3 has 17 amino acids. Germline V gene lookup returns CDR1 KGHSH and CDR2 LQKENI. V dropped 2 bases and J dropped 7; count of bases not matched to a gene: 9. The chain's CDR3 is CASSPVSSGRASNEQFF. The CDR3 DNA follows: TGTGCCAGCTCACCAGTCTCTAGCGGGAGGGCCTCAAATGAGCAGTTCTTC.

The genes are TRBV6-6 and TRBJ2-7; D is perhaps TRBD2 (6 bases). The germline V gene has CDR1 MNHNY and CDR2 SVGAGI (reference sequence). V was shortened by 7 bases and J by 3 bases, with 10 bases between the two germline ends. The CDR3 loop spans 12 amino acids. The CDR3: CASTSGLYEQYF. The CDR3 nucleotides are TGTGCCAGCACGTCGGGACTCTACGAGCAGTACTTC.

This chain links TRBV25-1 with TRBJ2-1; possible D gene TRBD2, 7 bases. V lost 7 bases to trimming and J lost 7 bases, with 20 bases between them. Germline V gene lookup returns CDR1 MGHDK and CDR2 SYGVNS. The CDR3 loop spans 15 amino acids. The CDR3 nucleotides are TGTGCCAGCACAGGATGGGGGGGGCCGGGTAATGAGCAGTTCTTC. Translated, it gives CASTGWGGPGNEQFF. The full variable domain, rest sourced from reference TRBV25-1 and TRBJ2-1, is EADIYQTPRYLVIGTGKKITLECSQTMGHDKMYWYQQDPGMELHLIHYSYGVNSTEKGDLSSESTVSRIRTEHFPLTLESARPSHTSQYLCASTGWGGPGNEQFFGPGTRLTVL.

In this sample, this clone turned up once. The J gene is TRBJ1-2, the V gene TRBV28; D gene unclear. V gave up 5 bases and J gave up 1 base, with 14 bases separating them. CDR1 MDHEN and CDR2 SYDVKM come from the germline V gene. There are 15 residues in the CDR3. The CDR3 coding sequence is TGTGCCAGCAGTCTTGGAGGGTTGGGTAACTATGGCTACACCTTC. This translates into CASSLGGLGNYGYTF.

CDR3 sequence: CASSTTSSDRNIQYF. In nucleotides, the CDR3 is TGTGCCAGCAGCACTACTAGCTCCGACCGAAACATTCAGTACTTC. The J gene is TRBJ2-4, the V gene TRBV7-2, with D maybe TRBD2 (6 bases). The CDR3 totals 15 residues. Per the germline V gene, CDR1 is SGHTA and CDR2 is FQGNSA. V was cut by 5 bases and J by 6 bases, with 17 bases left in between.

The gene calls are TRBV19 and TRBJ1-5; no reliable D call. Germline V gives CDR1 LNHDA, CDR2 SQIVND (reference sequence). The CDR3 has 13 residues. Trimming shortened V by 3 bases and J by 5 bases, and 8 bases separated the two germline ends. The CDR3 spells CASSILADQPQHF. The CDR3 DNA reads TGTGCCAGTAGTATCCTGGCGGATCAGCCCCAGCATTTT.

The chain employs TRBV7-9 and TRBJ2-5, with 7 bases matching TRBD1. Germline V gives CDR1 SEHNR, CDR2 FQNEAQ (reference sequence). The CDR3 covers 14 residues. The V gene end was trimmed by 7 bases and the J gene end by 3 bases; junction bases not matched to a gene: 8. As DNA, the CDR3 is TGTGCCAGCACCCCAACCGGGACAGAAGAGACCCAGTACTTC. Translated, it gives CASTPTGTEETQYF.

The V gene is TRBV30, the J gene TRBJ2-7, with D perhaps TRBD1 (5 bases). Germline V CDR1 and CDR2: GTSNPN, SVGIG (reference sequence). This CDR3 is built from 12 residues. Trimming cost V 1 base and J 1 base, with 5 bases left between them. CDR3 protein: CAWSEGSYEQYF. CDR3 nucleotide sequence: TGTGCCTGGAGTGAGGGGTCCTACGAGCAGTACTTC.

This rearrangement joins TRBV4-3 to TRBJ2-1, with 9 bases fitting TRBD2. Unmatched junction bases numbered 4, after V lost 1 base and J lost 3 bases. Germline values: CDR1 LGHNA, CDR2 YSLEER. There are 16 residues in the CDR3. CDR3 amino acids: CASSQVSGRRYNEQFF. In DNA form, the CDR3 reads TGCGCCAGCAGCCAAGTGAGCGGGAGGCGCTACAATGAGCAGTTCTTC.

The chain is built from TRBV25-1 and TRBJ2-5; 9 bases agree with TRBD2. This CDR3 is built from 15 residues. Germline V CDR1 and CDR2: MGHDK, SYGVNS. Trimming removed 8 bases from V and 3 bases from J; junction bases left unmatched: 10. CDR3 sequence reads: CASASGEVLKETQYF. The CDR3, as DNA: TGTGCCAGCGCTAGCGGGGAGGTATTAAAAGAGACCCAGTACTTC.

This clone was observed a handful of times. V usage is TRBV9 and J usage is TRBJ2-3; 13 bases fit TRBD2. V shed 0 bases and J 6 bases; nucleotides not matched to a gene: 4. The germline CDR1 and CDR2 sequences are SGDLS and YYNGEE. This CDR3 has 16 residues. The CDR3: CASSVGTSGGVDTQYF. The CDR3 DNA reads as TGTGCCAGCAGCGTAGGGACTAGCGGGGGAGTCGATACGCAGTATTTT.

J is TRBJ1-1 and V is TRBV7-9; TRBD1 agrees at 10 bases. V was pared by 4 bases and J by 9 bases, with 11 bases of the junction left unmatched. The germline CDR1 and CDR2 sequences are SEHNR and FQNEAQ (reference sequence). CDR3 length: 15 residues. The CDR3 protein is CASSSEWTGGSQAFF. CDR3 bases: TGTGCCAGCAGCTCCGAATGGACAGGGGGGTCCCAAGCTTTCTTT.

This clone is a singleton in its sample. The chain uses TRBV3-1 (or the pseudogene TRBV3-2) and TRBJ2-7; TRBD1 aligns across 7 bases. The CDR3 has 15 amino acids. CDR1 and CDR2 from the germline V gene are LGHDT and YNNKEL (reference sequence). J was trimmed by 1 base and V by 6 bases; bases with no gene match: 9. CDR3 sequence (DNA): TGTGCCAGCAGACTCACACCGGACAGGTCCTACGAGCAGTACTTC. Translating it yields CASRLTPDRSYEQYF.

This rearrangement joins TRBV14 to TRBJ2-1; possible D gene TRBD2, 6 bases. This CDR3 spans 15 amino acids. Looked up from germline, CDR1 is SGHDN and CDR2 is FVKESK. Trimming took off 5 bases at V and 6 bases at J, with 17 bases between the two ends. The CDR3 bases are TGTGCCAGCAGCGCGCGGGATTACGAAATCAATGAGCAGTTCTTC. Translation gives CASSARDYEINEQFF.

The V and J genes are TRBV11-2 and TRBJ2-3, with D maybe TRBD2 (6 bases). In germline, CDR1 is SGHAT, CDR2 FQNNGV. The CDR3 totals 15 residues. V was trimmed by 4 bases and J by 4 bases, leaving 15 bases between them. The CDR3 sequence: CASSSPTRTADTQYF. CDR3 in DNA: TGTGCCAGCAGCTCCCCGACTAGAACTGCAGATACGCAGTATTTT. Full variable domain (outside the CDR3, taken from reference TRBV11-2 and TRBJ2-3): EAGVAQSPRYKIIEKRQSVAFWCNPISGHATLYWYQQILGQGPKLLIQFQNNGVVDDSQLPKDRFSAERLKGVDSTLKIQPAKLEDSAVYLCASSSPTRTADTQYFGPGTRLTVL.

The chain joins TRBV7-9 to TRBJ2-7; 13 bases line up with TRBD2. CDR1 is SEHNR, CDR2 FQNEAQ, per germline (reference sequence). The CDR3 is 16 residues long. Germline trimming cut 5 bases from V and 3 bases from J; bases unmatched to any gene: 7. CDR3: CASSLGTSGNLYEQYF. CDR3 bases: TGTGCCAGCAGCCTAGGGACTAGCGGGAACCTCTACGAGCAGTACTTC.

V and J are TRBV5-1 and TRBJ2-6, with a possible D match to TRBD2 (5 bases). V shed 4 bases and J shed 1 base, with 12 bases lying between them. The CDR3 is 16 residues long. Germline V gives CDR1 SGHRS, CDR2 YFSETQ. In DNA, the CDR3 is TGCGCCAGCAGCACGGGGTGGGATTCTGGGGCCAACGTCCTGACTTTC. Its translation: CASSTGWDSGANVLTF.

The chain uses TRBV23-1 and TRBJ2-7, with 10 bases that match TRBD1. TRBV23-1 is an ORF, with its function uncertain. V gave up 10 bases and J gave up 1 base; unmatched junction bases: 4. The CDR3 is 13 residues long. The CDR3 DNA is TGCGCCAACCGGGACAGGGGTTCCTACGAGCAGTACTTC. Translated, it gives CANRDRGSYEQYF.

The chain is built from TRBV14 and TRBJ1-5; D is undetermined. Germline V CDR1 and CDR2: SGHDN, FVKESK. This CDR3 is 13 amino acids long. V lost 4 bases and J lost 1, with 5 bases in between. CDR3 protein: CASSPQSNQPQHF. Here the CDR3 DNA reads TGTGCCAGCAGCCCCCAAAGCAATCAGCCCCAGCATTTT.

This chain joins TRBV6-2 or TRBV6-3 and TRBJ1-1; 11 positions agree with TRBD1. The germline gives CDR1 MNHEY, CDR2 SVGEGT. This CDR3 has 16 amino acids. V dropped 2 bases and J dropped 2; count of bases not matched to a gene: 4. The CDR3 loop is CASSYGDRGENTEAFF. DNA of the CDR3: TGTGCCAGCAGTTACGGGGACAGGGGGGAAAACACTGAAGCTTTCTTT.

The chain combines TRBV30 with TRBJ1-4, with D possibly TRBD1 on 6 matching bases. CDR1 and CDR2 (germline): GTSNPN, SVGIG (reference sequence). The CDR3 loop spans 18 amino acids. V lost 2 bases and J 0 bases, leaving 19 bases between the germline ends. This CDR3 reads CAWSLLLTGLATNEKLFF. CDR3 DNA sequence: TGTGCCTGGAGTCTACTCCTGACAGGACTTGCAACTAATGAAAAACTGTTTTTT.

The chain employs TRBV18 and TRBJ2-5; D gene unclear. Germline V CDR1 and CDR2: KGHSH, LQKENI. Trimming took off 2 bases at V and 7 bases at J, with 5 bases between the two ends. The CDR3 covers 11 residues. CDR3 coding DNA: TGTGCCAGCTCACCAGAGGCGACCCAGTACTTC. Translating it yields CASSPEATQYF.

This chain uses TRBV19 with TRBJ1-5, with D perhaps matching TRBD1 (5 bases). Trimming took off 7 bases at V and 2 bases at J, with 12 bases between the two ends. This CDR3 region has 14 residues. CDR1 is LNHDA, CDR2 SQIVND, per germline (reference sequence). The CDR3 coding sequence is TGTGCCAGTAAGTTGGGGGAGGGCAATCAGCCCCAGCATTTT. Translated: CASKLGEGNQPQHF.